This entry is about one T cell receptor beta chain. In germline, CDR1 is SGHNT, CDR2 YYREEE (reference sequence). This CDR3 is built from 15 residues. After removal of 6 bases from V and 2 bases from J, the junction contained 10 bases not matched to a gene. These data come from a study of blood T cell repertoires in COVID-19. As processed by the authors: Reference gene primer amplification gave estimated nucleated cell counts. The method was immunoSEQ multiplex PCR; TCRdb's version includes in-frame clones alone and lacks a portion of them. D and trimming come from the DNA, and the V and J calls and clone size come from that table. The table has tens of thousands of clones, 90% seen once.

The sample was peripheral blood. The chain joins TRBV5-4 to TRBJ2-7, with 8 bases matching TRBD2. The TCR sequence derives from a woman older than 75 with acute or convalescent COVID-19. The CDR3 spells CASNDPRGATYEQYF. CDR3 in DNA: TGTGCCAGCAACGATCCGCGGGGGGCGACCTACGAGCAGTACTTC. Using reference TRBV5-4 and TRBJ2-7 for the parts outside the CDR3, the full variable domain is ETGVTQSPTHLIKTRGQQVTLRCSSQSGHNTVSWYQQALGQGPQFIFQYYREEENGRGNFPPRFSGLQFPNYSSELNVNALELDDSALYLCASNDPRGATYEQYFGPGTRLTVT.